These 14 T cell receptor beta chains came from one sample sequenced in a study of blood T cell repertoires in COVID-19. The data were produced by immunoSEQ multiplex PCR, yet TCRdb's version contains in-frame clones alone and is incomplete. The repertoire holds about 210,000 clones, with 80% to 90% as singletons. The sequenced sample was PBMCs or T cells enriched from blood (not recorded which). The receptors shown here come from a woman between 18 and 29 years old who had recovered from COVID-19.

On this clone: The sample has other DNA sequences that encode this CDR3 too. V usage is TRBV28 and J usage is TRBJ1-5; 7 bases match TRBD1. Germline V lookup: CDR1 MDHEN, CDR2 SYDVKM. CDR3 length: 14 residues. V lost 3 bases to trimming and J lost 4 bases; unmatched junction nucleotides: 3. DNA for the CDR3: TGTGCCAGCAGTTTGTTACAGGGGAATCAGCCCCAGCATTTT. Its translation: CASSLLQGNQPQHF.

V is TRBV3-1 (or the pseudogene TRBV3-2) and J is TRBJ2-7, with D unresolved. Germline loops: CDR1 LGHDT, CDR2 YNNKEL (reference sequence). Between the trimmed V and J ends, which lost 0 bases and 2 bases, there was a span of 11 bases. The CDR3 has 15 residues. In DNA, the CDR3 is TGTGCCAGCAGCCAAGAAGTCGGCAGGACCTACGAGCAGTACTTC. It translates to CASSQEVGRTYEQYF.

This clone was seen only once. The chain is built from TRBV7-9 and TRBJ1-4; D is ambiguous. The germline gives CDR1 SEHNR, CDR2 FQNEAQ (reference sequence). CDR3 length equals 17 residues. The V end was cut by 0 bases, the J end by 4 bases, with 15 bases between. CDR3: CASSLAVDRTGNEKLFF. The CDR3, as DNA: TGTGCCAGCAGCTTAGCGGTCGATCGAACGGGTAATGAAAAACTGTTTTTT.

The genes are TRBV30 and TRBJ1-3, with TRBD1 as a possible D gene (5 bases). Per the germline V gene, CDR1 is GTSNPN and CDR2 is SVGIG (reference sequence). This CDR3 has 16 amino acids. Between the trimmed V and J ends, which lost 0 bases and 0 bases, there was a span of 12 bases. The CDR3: CAWSVGASDSGNTIYF. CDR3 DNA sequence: TGTGCCTGGAGTGTAGGGGCGAGTGACTCTGGAAACACCATATATTTT.

CDR3 sequence: CASSVGDTEAFF. Here the CDR3 DNA reads TGCGCCAGCAGCGTAGGGGACACTGAAGCTTTCTTT. The chain uses TRBV5-1 and TRBJ1-1, with TRBD1 as a possible D gene (5 bases). This CDR3 region has 12 residues. V lost 4 bases and J 3 bases, leaving 7 bases between the germline ends. Germline V gene lookup returns CDR1 SGHRS and CDR2 YFSETQ.

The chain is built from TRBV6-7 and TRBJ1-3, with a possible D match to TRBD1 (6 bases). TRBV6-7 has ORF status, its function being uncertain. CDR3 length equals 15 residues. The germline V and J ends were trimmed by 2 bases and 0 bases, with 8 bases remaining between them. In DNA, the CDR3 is TGTGCCAGCAGTTACGACAGGACCTCTGGAAACACCATATATTTT. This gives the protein CASSYDRTSGNTIYF.

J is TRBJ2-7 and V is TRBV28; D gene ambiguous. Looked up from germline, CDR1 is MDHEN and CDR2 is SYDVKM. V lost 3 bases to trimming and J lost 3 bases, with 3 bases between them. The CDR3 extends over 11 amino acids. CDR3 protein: CASSFYYEQYF. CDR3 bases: TGTGCCAGCAGTTTCTACTACGAGCAGTACTTC.

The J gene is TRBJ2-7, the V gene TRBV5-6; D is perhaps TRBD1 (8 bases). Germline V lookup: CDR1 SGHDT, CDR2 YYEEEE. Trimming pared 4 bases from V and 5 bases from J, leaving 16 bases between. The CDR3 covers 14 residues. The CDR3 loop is CASSVQGEGHEQYF. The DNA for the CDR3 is TGTGCCAGCAGCGTACAGGGGGAGGGCCACGAGCAGTACTTC.

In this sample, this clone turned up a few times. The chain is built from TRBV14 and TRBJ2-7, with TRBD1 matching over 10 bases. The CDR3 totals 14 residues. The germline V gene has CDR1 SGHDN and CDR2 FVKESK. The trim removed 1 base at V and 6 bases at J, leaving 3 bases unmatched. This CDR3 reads CASSQAGQGLEQYF. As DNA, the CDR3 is TGTGCCAGCAGCCAAGCGGGACAGGGGCTCGAGCAGTACTTC.

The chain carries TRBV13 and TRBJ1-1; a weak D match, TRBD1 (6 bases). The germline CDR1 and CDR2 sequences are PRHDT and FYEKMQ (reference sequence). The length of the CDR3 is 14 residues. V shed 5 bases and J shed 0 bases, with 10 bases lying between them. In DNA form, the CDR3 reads TGTGCCAGCAGCCCACAGGGCATGAACACTGAAGCTTTCTTT. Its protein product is CASSPQGMNTEAFF.

CDR3 sequence: CASSRKSGQGAWNGYTF. CDR3 nucleotide sequence: TGTGCCAGCAGCAGAAAAAGCGGACAGGGGGCGTGGAATGGCTACACCTTC. The rearrangement links TRBV21-1 to TRBJ1-2; the DNA was not compared with TRBD1, the D call given in the table. TRBV21-1 corresponds to a pseudogene. The CDR3 totals 17 residues.

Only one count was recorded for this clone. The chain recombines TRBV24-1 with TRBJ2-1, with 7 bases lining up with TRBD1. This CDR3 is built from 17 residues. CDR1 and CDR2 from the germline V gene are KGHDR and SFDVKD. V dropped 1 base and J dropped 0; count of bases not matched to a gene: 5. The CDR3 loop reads CATSDLGTASSYNEQFF. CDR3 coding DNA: TGTGCCACCAGTGATTTAGGGACAGCCAGCTCCTACAATGAGCAGTTCTTC.

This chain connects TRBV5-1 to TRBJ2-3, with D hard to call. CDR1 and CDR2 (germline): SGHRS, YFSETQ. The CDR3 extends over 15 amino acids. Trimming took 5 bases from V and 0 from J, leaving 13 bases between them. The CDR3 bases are TGCGCCAGCAGTCGTACACCCTTTAGCACAGATACGCAGTATTTT. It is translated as CASSRTPFSTDTQYF.

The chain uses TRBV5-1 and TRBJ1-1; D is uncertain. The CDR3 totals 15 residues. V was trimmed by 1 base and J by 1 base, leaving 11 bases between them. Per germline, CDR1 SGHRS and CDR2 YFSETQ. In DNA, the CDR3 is TGCGCCAGCAGCTTGAGTTGGGAGCCGAACACTGAAGCTTTCTTT. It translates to CASSLSWEPNTEAFF.